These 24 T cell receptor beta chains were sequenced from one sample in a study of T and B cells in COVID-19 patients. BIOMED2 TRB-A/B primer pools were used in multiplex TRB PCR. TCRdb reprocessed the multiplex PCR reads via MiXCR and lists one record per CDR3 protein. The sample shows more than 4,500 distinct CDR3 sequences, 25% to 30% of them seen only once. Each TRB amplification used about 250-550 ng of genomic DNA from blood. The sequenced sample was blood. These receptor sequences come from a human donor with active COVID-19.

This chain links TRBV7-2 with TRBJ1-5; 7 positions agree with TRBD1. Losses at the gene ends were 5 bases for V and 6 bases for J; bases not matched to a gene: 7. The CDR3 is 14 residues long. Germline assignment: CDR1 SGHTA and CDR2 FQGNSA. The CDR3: CASSPRGPSQPQHF. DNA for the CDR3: TGTGCCAGCAGCCCGAGGGGGCCGAGTCAGCCCCAGCATTTT.

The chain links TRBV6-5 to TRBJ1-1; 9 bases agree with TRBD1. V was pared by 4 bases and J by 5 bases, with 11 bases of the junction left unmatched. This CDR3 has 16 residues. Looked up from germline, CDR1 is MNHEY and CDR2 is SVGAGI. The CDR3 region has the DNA TGTGCCAGCAGTTCCCCCGGGACAGGGTTACGGACTGAAGCTTTCTTT. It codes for CASSSPGTGLRTEAFF.

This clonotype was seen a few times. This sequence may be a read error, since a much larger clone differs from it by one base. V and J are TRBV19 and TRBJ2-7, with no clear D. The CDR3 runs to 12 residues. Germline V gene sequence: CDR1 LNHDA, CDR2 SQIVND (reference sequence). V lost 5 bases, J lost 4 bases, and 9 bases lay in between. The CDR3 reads CASSLRIYEQYF. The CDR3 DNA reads TGTGCCAGTAGTTTAAGGATTTACGAGCAGTACTTC.

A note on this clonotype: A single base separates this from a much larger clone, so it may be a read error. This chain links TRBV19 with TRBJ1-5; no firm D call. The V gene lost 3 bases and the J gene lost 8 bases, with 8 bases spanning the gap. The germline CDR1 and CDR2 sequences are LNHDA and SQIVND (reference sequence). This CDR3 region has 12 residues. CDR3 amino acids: CASSIPYKPQHF. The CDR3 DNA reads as TGTGCCAGTAGTATTCCGTATAAGCCCCAGCATTTT.

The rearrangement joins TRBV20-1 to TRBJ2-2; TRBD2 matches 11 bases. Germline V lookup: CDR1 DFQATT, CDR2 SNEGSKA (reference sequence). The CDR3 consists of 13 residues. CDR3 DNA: TGCAGAGCGAGACTAGCGGGAAGCGGGGAGCTGTTTTTT. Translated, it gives CRARLAGSGELFF.

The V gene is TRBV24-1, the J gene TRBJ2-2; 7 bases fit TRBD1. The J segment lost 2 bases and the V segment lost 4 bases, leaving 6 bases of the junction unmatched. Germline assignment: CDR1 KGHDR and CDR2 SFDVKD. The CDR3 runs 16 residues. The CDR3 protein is CATSEGGQTNTGELFF. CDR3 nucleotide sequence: TGTGCCACCAGTGAAGGGGGACAGACAAACACCGGGGAGCTGTTTTTT.

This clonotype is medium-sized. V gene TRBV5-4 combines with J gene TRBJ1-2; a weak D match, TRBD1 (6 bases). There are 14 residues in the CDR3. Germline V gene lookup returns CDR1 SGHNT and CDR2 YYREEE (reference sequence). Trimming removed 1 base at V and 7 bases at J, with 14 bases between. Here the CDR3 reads CASSLKHRATGYTF. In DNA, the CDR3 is TGTGCCAGCAGCTTGAAGCACAGGGCTACTGGCTACACCTTC.

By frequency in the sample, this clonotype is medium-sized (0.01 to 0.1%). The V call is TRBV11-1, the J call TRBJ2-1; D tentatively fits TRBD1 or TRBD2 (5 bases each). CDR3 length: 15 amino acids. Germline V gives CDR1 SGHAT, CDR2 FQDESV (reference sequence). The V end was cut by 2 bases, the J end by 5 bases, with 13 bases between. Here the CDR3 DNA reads TGTGCCAGCAGCTTAAAGAGGGGCACGAACAATGAGCAGTTCTTC. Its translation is CASSLKRGTNNEQFF.

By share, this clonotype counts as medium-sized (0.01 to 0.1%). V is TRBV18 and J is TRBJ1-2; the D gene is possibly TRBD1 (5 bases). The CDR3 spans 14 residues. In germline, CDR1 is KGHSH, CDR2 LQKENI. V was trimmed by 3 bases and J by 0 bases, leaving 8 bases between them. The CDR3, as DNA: TGTGCCAGCTCACCCCTGGACACTAACTATGGCTACACCTTC. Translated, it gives CASSPLDTNYGYTF.

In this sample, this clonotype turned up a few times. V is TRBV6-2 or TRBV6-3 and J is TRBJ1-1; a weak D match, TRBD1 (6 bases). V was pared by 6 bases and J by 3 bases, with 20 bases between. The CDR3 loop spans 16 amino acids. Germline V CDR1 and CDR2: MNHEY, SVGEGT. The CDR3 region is CASRIRDTVSHTEAFF. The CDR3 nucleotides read TGTGCCAGCAGGATCCGGGACACCGTGTCGCACACTGAAGCTTTCTTT.

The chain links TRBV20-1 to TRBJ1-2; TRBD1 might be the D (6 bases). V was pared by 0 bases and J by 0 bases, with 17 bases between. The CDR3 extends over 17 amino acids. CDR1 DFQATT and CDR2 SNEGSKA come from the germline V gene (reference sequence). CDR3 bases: TGCAGTGCTAGAGACAGTTCAGGGGCAGCATCTAACTATGGCTACACCTTC. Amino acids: CSARDSSGAASNYGYTF.

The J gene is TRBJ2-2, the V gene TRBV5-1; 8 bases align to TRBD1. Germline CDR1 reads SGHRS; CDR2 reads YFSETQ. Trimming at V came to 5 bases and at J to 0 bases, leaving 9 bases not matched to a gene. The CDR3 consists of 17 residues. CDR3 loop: CASSSGQGISNTGELFF. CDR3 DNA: TGCGCCAGCAGTTCCGGACAGGGTATATCGAACACCGGGGAGCTGTTTTTT.

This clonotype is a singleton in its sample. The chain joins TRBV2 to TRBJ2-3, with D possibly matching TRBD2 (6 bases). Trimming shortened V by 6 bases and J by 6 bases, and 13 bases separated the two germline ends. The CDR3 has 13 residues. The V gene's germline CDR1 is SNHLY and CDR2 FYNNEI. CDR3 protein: CASSRTRGDTQYF. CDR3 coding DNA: TGTGCCAGCAGCCGGACCCGGGGGGATACGCAGTATTTT.

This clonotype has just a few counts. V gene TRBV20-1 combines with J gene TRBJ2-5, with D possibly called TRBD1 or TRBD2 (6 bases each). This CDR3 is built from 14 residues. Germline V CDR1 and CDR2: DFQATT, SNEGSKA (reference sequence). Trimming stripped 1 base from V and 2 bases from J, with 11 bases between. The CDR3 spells CSARGGAGQETQYF. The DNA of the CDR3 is TGCAGTGCTAGAGGGGGGGCAGGGCAAGAGACCCAGTACTTC.

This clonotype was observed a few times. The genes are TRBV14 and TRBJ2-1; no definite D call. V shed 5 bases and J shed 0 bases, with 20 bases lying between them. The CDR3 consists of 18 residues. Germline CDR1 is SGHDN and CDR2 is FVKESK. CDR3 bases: TGTGCCAGCAGCTTCAAACACGACCCAGGAATCTCCTACAATGAGCAGTTCTTC. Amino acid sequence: CASSFKHDPGISYNEQFF.

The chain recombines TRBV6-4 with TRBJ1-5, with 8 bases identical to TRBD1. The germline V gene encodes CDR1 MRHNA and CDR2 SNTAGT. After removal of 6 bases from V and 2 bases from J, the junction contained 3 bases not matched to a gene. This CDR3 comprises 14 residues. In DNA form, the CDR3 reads TGTGCCAGCAGCACGACAGGGGGCAATCAGCCCCAGCATTTT. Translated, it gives CASSTTGGNQPQHF.

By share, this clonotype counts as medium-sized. DNA for the CDR3: TGTGCCAGCCGGCTAGGGGGTTCGACCGGGGAGCTGTTTTTT. Protein sequence: CASRLGGSTGELFF. The V call is TRBV27, the J call TRBJ2-2; D possibly corresponds to TRBD1 (6 bases). Trimming shortened V by 8 bases and J by 5 bases, and 15 bases separated the two germline ends. Germline values: CDR1 MNHEY, CDR2 SMNVEV (reference sequence). The CDR3 covers 14 residues.

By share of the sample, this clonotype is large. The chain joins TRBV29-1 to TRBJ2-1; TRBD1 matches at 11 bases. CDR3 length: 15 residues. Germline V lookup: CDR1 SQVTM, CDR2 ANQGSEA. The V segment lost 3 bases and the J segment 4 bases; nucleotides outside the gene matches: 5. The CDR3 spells CSVDPRDRGYNEQFF. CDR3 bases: TGCAGCGTTGACCCCCGGGACAGGGGGTACAATGAGCAGTTCTTC.

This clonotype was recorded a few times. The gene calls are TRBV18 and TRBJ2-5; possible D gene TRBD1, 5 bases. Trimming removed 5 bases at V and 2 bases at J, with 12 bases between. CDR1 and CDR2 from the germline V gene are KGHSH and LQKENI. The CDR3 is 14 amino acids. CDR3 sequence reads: CASSENDRQETQYF. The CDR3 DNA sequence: TGTGCCAGCTCAGAAAACGACAGACAAGAGACCCAGTACTTC.

Here the CDR3 reads CASRGRAGWTSGRDSEQFF. The CDR3 DNA reads TGTGCCAGCAGGGGGCGGGCAGGCTGGACTAGCGGGAGAGATAGTGAGCAGTTCTTC. This chain joins TRBV12-3 or TRBV12-4 and TRBJ2-1; 13 bases match TRBD2. V gave up 6 bases and J gave up 9 bases; unmatched junction bases: 20. This CDR3 contains 19 residues.

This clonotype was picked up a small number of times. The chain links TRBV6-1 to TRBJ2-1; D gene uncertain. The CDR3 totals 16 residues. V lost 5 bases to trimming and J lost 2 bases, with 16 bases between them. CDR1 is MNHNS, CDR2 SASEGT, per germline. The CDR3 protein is CASSRVLDTTYNEQFF. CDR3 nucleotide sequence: TGTGCCAGCAGTCGGGTTTTAGACACGACCTACAATGAGCAGTTCTTC.

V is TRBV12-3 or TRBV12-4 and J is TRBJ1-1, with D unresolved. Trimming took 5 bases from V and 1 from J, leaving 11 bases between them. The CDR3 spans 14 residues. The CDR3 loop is CASSPRGGNTEAFF. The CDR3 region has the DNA TGTGCCAGCAGTCCCCGGGGTGGGAACACTGAAGCTTTCTTT.

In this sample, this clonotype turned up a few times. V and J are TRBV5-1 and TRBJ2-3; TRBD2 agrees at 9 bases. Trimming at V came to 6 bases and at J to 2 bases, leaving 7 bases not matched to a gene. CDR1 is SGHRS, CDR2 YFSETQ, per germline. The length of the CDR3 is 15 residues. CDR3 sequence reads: CASKMWTSDTDTQYF. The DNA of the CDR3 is TGCGCCAGCAAAATGTGGACTAGCGACACAGATACGCAGTATTTT.

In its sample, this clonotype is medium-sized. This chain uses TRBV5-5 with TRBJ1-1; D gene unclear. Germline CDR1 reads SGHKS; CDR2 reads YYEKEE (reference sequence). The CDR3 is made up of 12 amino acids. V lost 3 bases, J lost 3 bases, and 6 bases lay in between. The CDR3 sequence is CASSWSYTEAFF. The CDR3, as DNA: TGTGCCAGCAGCTGGTCTTACACTGAAGCTTTCTTT.